The 23 T cell receptor beta chains below come from one sample, sequenced in a study of blood T cell repertoires in COVID-19 (dated by TCRdb to the early 2020s). Library method: the immunoSEQ multiplex PCR assay. Sourced from immuneACCESS, this table was stored by TCRdb with only in-frame sequences that have V and J called. A share of the clones is absent; for the studies checked, an unresolved V gene accounts for under half, and the remainder has no known explanation. In all, the sample holds roughly 140,000 clones, and 70% to 85% of those were seen once. Together, the top ten hold 5.5% to 8% of the sample. The sequenced sample consisted of peripheral blood. These receptors all stem from a human donor in a cohort sampled during active COVID-19.

J is TRBJ2-1 and V is TRBV6-4, with TRBD2 matching over 8 bases. Germline CDR1 is MRHNA and CDR2 is SNTAGT. The V gene end was trimmed by 4 bases and the J gene end by 7 bases; junction bases not matched to a gene: 9. There are 15 residues in the CDR3. CDR3 loop: CASSVELAVTNEQFF. In nucleotides, the CDR3 is TGTGCCAGCAGTGTTGAACTAGCGGTAACAAATGAGCAGTTCTTC.

The chain recombines TRBV29-1 with TRBJ1-1; D not resolved. The V gene's germline CDR1 is SQVTM and CDR2 ANQGSEA. V was shortened by 4 bases and J by 6 bases, with 15 bases between the two germline ends. The length of the CDR3 is 13 residues. CDR3: CSVGAGLTAEAFF. In DNA, the CDR3 is TGCAGCGTTGGCGCAGGTTTAACGGCTGAAGCTTTCTTT.

V and J are TRBV30 and TRBJ2-7; 9 bases match TRBD1. Per the germline V gene, CDR1 is GTSNPN and CDR2 is SVGIG (reference sequence). This CDR3 has 15 residues. Trimming took 0 bases from V and 7 from J; bases not matched to a gene: 10. Written as DNA, the CDR3 is TGTGCCTGGAGTGTACCTCCACCGGGACAGGGAGAGCAGTACTTC. It yields the protein CAWSVPPPGQGEQYF. The variable domain in full, with the rest retrieved from reference TRBV30 and TRBJ2-7, is SQTIHQWPATLVQPVGSPLSLECTVEGTSNPNLYWYRQAAGRGLQLLFYSVGIGQISSEVPQNLSASRPQDRQFILSSKKLLLSDSGFYLCAWSVPPPGQGEQYFGPGTRLTVT.

The rearrangement joins TRBV5-1 to TRBJ2-7; possible D gene TRBD1, 5 bases. The V and J ends lost 0 bases and 4 bases respectively, with 11 bases between them. Germline V CDR1 and CDR2: SGHRS, YFSETQ. This CDR3 spans 14 amino acids. CDR3 nucleotides: TGCGCCAGCAGCTTGGCTCCAGGGCCTTACGAGCAGTACTTC. Its protein product is CASSLAPGPYEQYF. Together with reference TRBV5-1 and TRBJ2-7, the CDR3 gives the full variable domain: KAGVTQTPRYLIKTRGQQVTLSCSPISGHRSVSWYQQTPGQGLQFLFEYFSETQRNKGNFPGRFSGRQFSNSRSEMNVSTLELGDSALYLCASSLAPGPYEQYFGPGTRLTVT.

This chain links TRBV27 with TRBJ2-7, with TRBD1 matching 8 bases. The CDR3 extends over 17 amino acids. V lost 7 bases, J lost 2 bases, and 16 bases stayed unmatched. Germline values: CDR1 MNHEY, CDR2 SMNVEV (reference sequence). The CDR3 loop is CASIYGSDRVSPYEQYF. CDR3 sequence (DNA): TGTGCCAGCATTTACGGGTCGGACAGGGTGAGCCCCTACGAGCAGTACTTC.

The J gene is TRBJ2-7, the V gene TRBV6-2 or TRBV6-3; 8 nucleotides match TRBD1. CDR1 is MNHEY, CDR2 SVGEGT, per germline. Trimming took 0 bases from V and 7 from J; bases not matched to a gene: 11. The CDR3 has 16 residues. In DNA form, the CDR3 reads TGTGCCAGCAGTTACTCGTTGACAGGGGCCGCTGGAGAGCAGTACTTC. This gives the protein CASSYSLTGAAGEQYF.

V is TRBV7-2 and J is TRBJ1-1, with 9 nucleotides matching TRBD1. The CDR3 runs 17 residues. V lost 6 bases, J lost 0 bases, and 11 bases stayed unmatched. Germline CDR1 and CDR2: SGHTA and FQGNSA. The CDR3 here is CASSTQGARLVNTEAFF. The CDR3 DNA follows: TGTGCCAGCAGTACACAGGGGGCGCGTCTTGTGAACACTGAAGCTTTCTTT.

The chain couples TRBV15 to TRBJ2-3, with 15 nucleotides matching TRBD2. Germline values: CDR1 LNHNV, CDR2 YYDKDF (reference sequence). V gave up 4 bases and J gave up 4 bases; unmatched junction bases: 15. The CDR3 totals 20 residues. The CDR3 DNA sequence: TGTGCCACCAGCACCCCGGGACTAGCGGGGGGTACCGGAAAACCAGATACGCAGTATTTT. Translated, it gives CATSTPGLAGGTGKPDTQYF.

In its sample, this clone was seen a few times. The gene calls are TRBV4-1 and TRBJ1-6; tentative D call: TRBD1 (6 bases). The CDR3 loop spans 13 amino acids. Germline V gene lookup returns CDR1 MGHRA and CDR2 YSYEKL. Trimming removed 4 bases from V and 8 bases from J, with 9 bases in between. The CDR3 coding sequence is TGCGCCAGCAGCCGGGACACCGATTCACCCCTCCACTTT. Translation gives CASSRDTDSPLHF.

The chain has TRBV4-3 and TRBJ2-3; D is ambiguous. CDR1 is LGHNA and CDR2 is YSLEER in the germline V gene. Trimming took 0 bases from V and 10 from J, leaving 14 bases between them. This CDR3 is built from 14 residues. CDR3 coding DNA: TGCGCCAGCAGCCAAGATCGCGGAAAACCATCGCAGTATTTT. This sequence encodes CASSQDRGKPSQYF.

V usage is TRBV28 and J usage is TRBJ2-1; TRBD2 matches at 9 bases. Per germline, CDR1 MDHEN and CDR2 SYDVKM. The CDR3 extends over 15 amino acids. The V and J ends lost 2 bases and 4 bases, in that order; junction bases with no gene match: 3. The chain's CDR3 is CASSLSGGRYNEQFF. DNA for the CDR3: TGTGCCAGCAGTTTAAGCGGGGGGCGGTACAATGAGCAGTTCTTC.

The gene calls are TRBV5-1 and TRBJ2-2, with a weak D call TRBD2 (6 bases). Between the trimmed V and J ends, which lost 0 bases and 6 bases, there was a span of 12 bases. Germline V lookup: CDR1 SGHRS, CDR2 YFSETQ. This CDR3 contains 15 residues. Here the CDR3 DNA reads TGCGCCAGCAGCTTGGGTACCGGGAGAGCCGGGGAGCTGTTTTTT. Translated: CASSLGTGRAGELFF.

The V gene is TRBV5-1, the J gene TRBJ2-5, with 10 bases identical to TRBD2. Germline V CDR1 and CDR2: SGHRS, YFSETQ. J was trimmed by 3 bases and V by 0 bases; bases with no gene match: 5. This CDR3 is 16 amino acids long. CDR3 residues: CASSLGPGLAEETQYF. The DNA for the CDR3 is TGCGCCAGCAGCTTGGGCCCCGGACTAGCGGAAGAGACCCAGTACTTC.

The rearrangement uses TRBV12-5 and TRBJ2-2, with 12 nucleotides matching TRBD2. V lost 6 bases to trimming and J lost 7 bases; unmatched junction nucleotides: 15. The CDR3 runs to 18 residues. The V gene's germline CDR1 is LGHNT and CDR2 FRNRAP. CDR3 region: CASGRPLAGGLGGGELFF. The CDR3 region has the DNA TGTGCTAGTGGCCGACCCCTAGCGGGGGGGCTTGGGGGCGGGGAGCTGTTTTTT.

This chain uses TRBV2 with TRBJ2-7; D is undetermined. Trimming took 2 bases from V and 0 from J, leaving 8 bases between them. Germline lookup yields CDR1 SNHLY and CDR2 FYNNEI. The CDR3 is 14 amino acids. Here the CDR3 reads CASSETVPSYEQYF. The DNA for the CDR3 is TGTGCCAGCAGTGAAACGGTACCCTCCTACGAGCAGTACTTC.

A single count supports this clone. The CDR3 nucleotides are TGTGCCAGCAGCAAACAGGGGAACTCCAATCAGCCCCAGCATTTT. It yields the protein CASSKQGNSNQPQHF. This chain connects TRBV5-5 to TRBJ1-5; 7 positions match TRBD1. J gave up 3 bases and V 4 bases, and 7 bases lay outside the gene matches. The CDR3 loop spans 15 amino acids. Germline V gene sequence: CDR1 SGHKS, CDR2 YYEKEE (reference sequence).

This clone was seen more than once but under ten times. The chain carries TRBV4-3 and TRBJ1-2; 8 nucleotides align to TRBD1. In germline, CDR1 is LGHNA, CDR2 YSLEER. J was trimmed by 0 bases and V by 4 bases; bases with no gene match: 4. This CDR3 comprises 15 residues. The CDR3 spells CASSPTGGTNYGYTF. CDR3 DNA sequence: TGCGCCAGCAGCCCTACAGGGGGGACTAACTATGGCTACACCTTC.

This chain links TRBV6-2 or TRBV6-3 with TRBJ1-1; D uncertain. V lost 2 bases to trimming and J lost 5 bases, with 12 bases between them. CDR1 MNHEY and CDR2 SVGEGT come from the germline V gene. The length of the CDR3 is 14 residues. CDR3 sequence (DNA): TGTGCCAGCAGTTACCCGATTTCGGGAACTGAAGCTTTCTTT. This sequence encodes CASSYPISGTEAFF.

The rearrangement joins TRBV7-8 to TRBJ2-7; the D gene is possibly TRBD1 (5 bases). Germline V gene lookup returns CDR1 SGHVS and CDR2 FQNEAQ. The CDR3 consists of 14 residues. The V gene lost 0 bases and the J gene lost 2 bases, with 8 bases spanning the gap. In nucleotides, the CDR3 is TGTGCCAGCAGCTTAGCGGCAGGGACCTACGAGCAGTACTTC. Protein sequence: CASSLAAGTYEQYF.

This chain links TRBV20-1 with TRBJ1-5; possible D gene TRBD1, 5 bases. This CDR3 has 12 residues. The germline V and J ends were trimmed by 3 bases and 7 bases, with 10 bases remaining between them. CDR1 and CDR2 (germline): DFQATT, SNEGSKA (reference sequence). The CDR3 reads CSASDSGQPQHF. The CDR3, as DNA: TGCAGTGCTAGTGACAGTGGCCAGCCCCAGCATTTT.

The V gene is TRBV3-1 (or the pseudogene TRBV3-2), the J gene TRBJ2-5; weak D call: TRBD1 (6 bases). The CDR3 runs 14 residues. CDR1 LGHDT and CDR2 YNNKEL come from the germline V gene (reference sequence). The V and J ends lost 1 base and 1 base respectively, with 7 bases between them. CDR3 in amino acids: CASSQGTVQETQYF. The CDR3 nucleotides read TGTGCCAGCAGCCAAGGGACAGTCCAAGAGACCCAGTACTTC.

This rearrangement joins TRBV10-3 to TRBJ1-1, with D tentatively TRBD1 (6 bases). Germline lookup yields CDR1 ENHRY and CDR2 SYGVKD. This CDR3 has 12 amino acids. Trimming left V 7 bases short and J 5 bases short, with 11 bases between. The CDR3 protein is CAIKEGTTEAFF. The DNA of the CDR3 is TGTGCCATCAAAGAAGGGACAACTGAAGCTTTCTTT.

Only a few counts were recorded for this clone. The chain employs TRBV2 and TRBJ1-1; 8 bases are a match to TRBD1. Trimming at V came to 7 bases and at J to 0 bases, leaving 7 bases not matched to a gene. The germline CDR1 and CDR2 sequences are SNHLY and FYNNEI. The CDR3 contains 15 residues. In DNA, the CDR3 is TGTGCCAGCACTCCGGGACAGGCTATGAACACTGAAGCTTTCTTT. Encoded protein: CASTPGQAMNTEAFF.